These T cell receptor beta chains were read from a single sample in a study of post-analysis software for immune sequencing data. TCRdb reprocessed the PCR reads with MiXCR, giving one entry per CDR3 protein. The sample lists about 770,000 distinct CDR3 sequences, under 60% occurring once. The sample consisted of blood. Receptor source: a girl between 5 and 17 years old with multiple sclerosis. Each CDR3 is given with its conserved first and last residue. D genes are given only for firm matches. For some rows the clone size is stated as once, few or many, or as a class when expanded; others skip it.

V gene: TRBV7-3; clone size: .; J gene: TRBJ2-1; D gene: .; CDR3 DNA: TGTGCCAGCAGCTTAACTAACCTAGCCGGGAATGAGCAGTTCTTC; CDR3 protein: CASSLTNLAGNEQFF
V gene: TRBV7-2; clone size: .; J gene: TRBJ2-7; D gene: .; CDR3 DNA: TGTGCCGGCAGCTTGTGGGGCGGCTACGAGCAGTACTTC; CDR3 protein: CAGSLWGGYEQYF
V gene: TRBV15; clone size: .; J gene: TRBJ2-1; D gene: .; CDR3 DNA: TGTGCCACCAGCAGCCCCGGGACTCCCACCAATGAGCAGTTCTTC; CDR3 protein: CATSSPGTPTNEQFF
V gene: TRBV27; clone size: few; J gene: TRBJ1-5; D gene: TRBD1; CDR3 DNA: TGTGCCAGCAAACCGGACAGGGGCCAGAATCAGCCCCAGCATTTT; CDR3 protein: CASKPDRGQNQPQHF
V gene: TRBV6-5; clone size: .; J gene: TRBJ2-4; D gene: .; CDR3 DNA: TGTGCCAGCACTGCCCTGGGAAACATTCAGTACTTC; CDR3 protein: CASTALGNIQYF
V gene: TRBV29-1; clone size: few; J gene: TRBJ2-3; D gene: .; CDR3 DNA: TGCAGCGTTGTTCCCACCGGGGTGGATACGCAGTATTTT; CDR3 protein: CSVVPTGVDTQYF
V gene: TRBV5-1; clone size: .; J gene: TRBJ2-5; D gene: .; CDR3 DNA: TGCGCCAGCAGCTCTAGCGACCAACAGGAGACCCAGTACTTC; CDR3 protein: CASSSSDQQETQYF
V gene: TRBV20-1; clone size: .; J gene: TRBJ2-1; D gene: TRBD2; CDR3 DNA: TGCAGTGCTACTAGCGGGAGGGCCGTTGATGAGCAGTTCTTC; CDR3 protein: CSATSGRAVDEQFF
V gene: TRBV7-2; clone size: .; J gene: TRBJ1-5; D gene: .; CDR3 DNA: TGTGCCAGCAGCTATCGACAGGTTCTTCAGCCCCAGCATTTT; CDR3 protein: CASSYRQVLQPQHF
V gene: TRBV27; clone size: .; J gene: TRBJ2-3; D gene: TRBD2; CDR3 DNA: TGTGCCAGCAGTCTCCTCGGGACTAGCGGCACAGATACGCAGTATTTT; CDR3 protein: CASSLLGTSGTDTQYF
V gene: TRBV12-3/TRBV12-4; clone size: .; J gene: TRBJ2-1; D gene: .; CDR3 DNA: TGTGCCAGCAGTTTTAGTCTCGCCTACAATGAGCAGTTCTTC; CDR3 protein: CASSFSLAYNEQFF
V gene: TRBV25-1; clone size: once; J gene: TRBJ2-1; D gene: .; CDR3 DNA: TGTGCCAGCAGTGACCACCTCATAGACCGGTCTGAGCAGTTCTTC; CDR3 protein: CASSDHLIDRSEQFF
V gene: TRBV5-1; clone size: .; J gene: TRBJ2-3; D gene: .; CDR3 DNA: TGCGCCAGCAGCTACGGGACTGCTAGCACAGATACGCAGTATTTT; CDR3 protein: CASSYGTASTDTQYF
V gene: TRBV24-1; clone size: few; J gene: TRBJ2-3; D gene: TRBD1; CDR3 DNA: TGTGCCACCAGTGATTCGTCTCCGGGACAGGGGCCTAGCACAGATACGCAGTATTTT; CDR3 protein: CATSDSSPGQGPSTDTQYF
V gene: TRBV15; clone size: .; J gene: TRBJ2-5; D gene: .; CDR3 DNA: TGTGCCACCAGCAGAGAGACTAGTCCCGGCCAAGAGACCCAGTACTTC; CDR3 protein: CATSRETSPGQETQYF
V gene: TRBV3-1; clone size: .; J gene: TRBJ2-3; D gene: .; CDR3 DNA: TGTGCCAGCAGCCTGCCAGGGTACACAGATACGCAGTATTTT; CDR3 protein: CASSLPGYTDTQYF